This passage covers 10 T cell receptor beta chains from one sample sequenced in a study of blood T cell repertoires in COVID-19. Sequencing used immunoSEQ multiplex PCR; TCRdb keeps in-frame clones, though not all of them. The sample lists about 200,000 clones, roughly 84% occurring once. Material: PBMCs or T cells enriched from blood (not recorded which). Receptor source: a man aged 35-49 years who had recovered from COVID-19.

There are a few counts of this clone. Within the sample, other DNA sequences also encode this same CDR3. This sequence joins TRBV19 and TRBJ1-1; TRBD1 agrees at 7 bases. Germline CDR1 is LNHDA and CDR2 is SQIVND (reference sequence). The CDR3 is made up of 14 amino acids. With 3 bases clipped from V and 1 base from J, the junction kept 2 bases outside the gene matches. The chain's CDR3 is CASSMDRTNTEAFF. The CDR3 DNA sequence: TGTGCCAGTAGTATGGACAGGACGAACACTGAAGCTTTCTTT.

This clone came up once. The CDR3 DNA sequence: TGTGCCAGCAGCCCAAATCCGGGACAGGGTTTCTCACCCCTCCACTTT. It encodes CASSPNPGQGFSPLHF. The chain links TRBV5-6 to TRBJ1-6; TRBD1 matches at 9 bases. Germline-derived CDR1 and CDR2 are SGHDT and YYEEEE. The CDR3 totals 16 residues. V was pared by 4 bases and J by 10 bases, with 12 bases of the junction left unmatched.

The chain is built from TRBV5-4 and TRBJ2-2, with 7 bases aligning to TRBD1. Losses at the gene ends were 3 bases for V and 3 bases for J; bases not matched to a gene: 5. The CDR3 has 15 amino acids. Germline V lookup: CDR1 SGHNT, CDR2 YYREEE (reference sequence). The CDR3, as DNA: TGTGCCAGCAGCTACACAGGGGTCGACACCGGGGAGCTGTTTTTT. Amino acids: CASSYTGVDTGELFF.

The chain links TRBV10-3 to TRBJ1-5, with D perhaps TRBD1 (5 bases). Germline V gives CDR1 ENHRY, CDR2 SYGVKD. V was pared by 3 bases and J by 3 bases, with 9 bases between. The CDR3 extends over 14 amino acids. The DNA of the CDR3 is TGTGCCATCAGTGAAGACAGATTCAATCAGCCCCAGCATTTT. Protein: CAISEDRFNQPQHF.

The rearrangement uses TRBV28 and TRBJ2-5; D is possibly TRBD2 (7 bases). The V gene's germline CDR1 is MDHEN and CDR2 SYDVKM. Between the trimmed V and J ends, which lost 8 bases and 5 bases, there was a span of 21 bases. CDR3 size: 15 residues. CDR3 sequence reads: CASWNGAGRGETQYF. The CDR3 nucleotides are TGTGCCAGCTGGAATGGAGCGGGAAGGGGGGAGACCCAGTACTTC.

The CDR3 sequence: CASSSTQTSGAYNEQFF. DNA for the CDR3: TGCGCCAGCAGCTCCACTCAGACTAGCGGGGCCTACAATGAGCAGTTCTTC. V usage is TRBV5-1 and J usage is TRBJ2-1; TRBD2 agrees at 11 bases. The CDR3 extends over 17 amino acids. Germline CDR1 SGHRS, CDR2 YFSETQ. V gave up 3 bases and J gave up 2 bases; unmatched junction bases: 7.

The V and J genes are TRBV6-1 and TRBJ2-5, with D perhaps TRBD2 (6 bases). Trimming stripped 2 bases from V and 4 bases from J, with 8 bases between. This CDR3 is 13 amino acids long. Per germline, CDR1 MNHNS and CDR2 SASEGT. The CDR3 DNA follows: TGTGCCAGCAGTGAATGGCGGGGAGAGACCCAGTACTTC. Translation gives CASSEWRGETQYF.

V usage is TRBV6-6 and J usage is TRBJ2-3, with 16 nucleotides matching TRBD2. The germline V gene encodes CDR1 MNHNY and CDR2 SVGAGI (reference sequence). The ends lost 5 bases at V and 4 bases at J; junction bases unmatched: 3. There are 16 residues in the CDR3. The CDR3 DNA reads TGTGCCAGCAGTAGGGGACTAGCGGGGGGGGCAGATACGCAGTATTTT. This sequence encodes CASSRGLAGGADTQYF.

The chain combines TRBV4-2 with TRBJ1-3; D remains unclear. CDR1 is LGHNA and CDR2 is YNFKEQ in the germline V gene. This CDR3 is built from 15 residues. Trimming stripped 4 bases from V and 0 bases from J, with 10 bases between. The CDR3, as DNA: TGTGCCAGCAGCCGCGCGGCAATCTCTGGAAACACCATATATTTT. It translates to CASSRAAISGNTIYF.

This chain links TRBV9 with TRBJ2-3; D is unresolved. V gave up 4 bases and J gave up 2 bases, with 5 bases separating them. CDR1 is SGDLS, CDR2 YYNGEE, per germline. The CDR3 is made up of 12 amino acids. The chain's CDR3 is CASSSFTDTQYF. In DNA form, the CDR3 reads TGTGCCAGCAGCTCCTTCACAGATACGCAGTATTTT.